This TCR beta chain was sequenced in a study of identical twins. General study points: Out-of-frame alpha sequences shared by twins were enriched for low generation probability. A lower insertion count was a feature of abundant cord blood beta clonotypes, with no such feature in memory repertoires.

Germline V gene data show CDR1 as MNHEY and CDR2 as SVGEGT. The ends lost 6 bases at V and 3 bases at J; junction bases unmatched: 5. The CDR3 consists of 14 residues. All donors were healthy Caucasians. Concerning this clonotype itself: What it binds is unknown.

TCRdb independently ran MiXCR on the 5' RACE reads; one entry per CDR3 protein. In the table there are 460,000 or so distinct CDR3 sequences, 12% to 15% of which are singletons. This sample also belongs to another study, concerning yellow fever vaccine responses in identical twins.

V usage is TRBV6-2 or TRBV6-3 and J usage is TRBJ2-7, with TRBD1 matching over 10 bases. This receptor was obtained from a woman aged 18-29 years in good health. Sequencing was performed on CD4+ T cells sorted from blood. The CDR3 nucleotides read TGTGCCAGCAGACTCGGACAGGGGGTCTACGAGCAGTACTTC. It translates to CASRLGQGVYEQYF.